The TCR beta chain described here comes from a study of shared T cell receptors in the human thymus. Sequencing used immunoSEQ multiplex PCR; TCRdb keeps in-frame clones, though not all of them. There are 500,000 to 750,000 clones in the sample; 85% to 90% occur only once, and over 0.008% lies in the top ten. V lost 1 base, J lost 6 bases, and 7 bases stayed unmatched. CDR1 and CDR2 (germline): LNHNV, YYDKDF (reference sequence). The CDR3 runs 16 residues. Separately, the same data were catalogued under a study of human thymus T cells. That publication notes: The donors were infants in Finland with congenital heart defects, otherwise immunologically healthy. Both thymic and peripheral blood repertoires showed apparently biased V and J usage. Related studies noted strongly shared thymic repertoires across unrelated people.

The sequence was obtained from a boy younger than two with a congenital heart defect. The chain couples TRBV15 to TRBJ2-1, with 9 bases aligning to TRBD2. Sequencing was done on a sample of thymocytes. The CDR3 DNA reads TGTGCCACCAGCAGAGGAAGGGCGGGAGGGGTCAATGAGCAGTTCTTC. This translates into CATSRGRAGGVNEQFF.